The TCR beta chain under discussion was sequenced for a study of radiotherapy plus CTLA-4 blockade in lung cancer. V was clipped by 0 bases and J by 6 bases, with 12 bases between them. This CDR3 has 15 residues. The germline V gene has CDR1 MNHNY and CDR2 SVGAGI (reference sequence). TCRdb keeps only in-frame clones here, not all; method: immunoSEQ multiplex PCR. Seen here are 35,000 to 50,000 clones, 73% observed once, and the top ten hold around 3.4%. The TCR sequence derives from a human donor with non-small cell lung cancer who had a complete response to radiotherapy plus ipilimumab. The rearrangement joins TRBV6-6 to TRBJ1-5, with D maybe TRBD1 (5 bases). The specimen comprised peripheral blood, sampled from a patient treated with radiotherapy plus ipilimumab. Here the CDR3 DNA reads TGTGCCAGCAGTTACTCGACCAGGGAGGCTCAGCCCCAGCATTTT. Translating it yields CASSYSTREAQPQHF.